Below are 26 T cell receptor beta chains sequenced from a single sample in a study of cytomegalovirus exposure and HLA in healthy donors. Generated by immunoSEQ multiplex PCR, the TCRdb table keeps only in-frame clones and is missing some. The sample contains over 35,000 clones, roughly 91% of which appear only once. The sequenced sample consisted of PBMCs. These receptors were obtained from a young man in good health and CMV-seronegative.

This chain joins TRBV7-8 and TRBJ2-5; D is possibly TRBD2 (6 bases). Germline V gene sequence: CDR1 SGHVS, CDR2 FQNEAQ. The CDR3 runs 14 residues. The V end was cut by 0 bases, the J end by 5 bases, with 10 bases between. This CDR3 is CASSLAGGAETQYF. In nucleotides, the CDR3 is TGTGCCAGCAGCTTAGCCGGCGGGGCTGAGACCCAGTACTTC.

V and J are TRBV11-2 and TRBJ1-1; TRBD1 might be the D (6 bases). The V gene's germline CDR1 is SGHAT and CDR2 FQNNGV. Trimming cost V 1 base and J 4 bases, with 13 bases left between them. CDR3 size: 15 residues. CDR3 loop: CASSLVGEGGTEAFF. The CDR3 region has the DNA TGTGCCAGCAGCTTAGTGGGGGAGGGGGGCACTGAAGCTTTCTTT.

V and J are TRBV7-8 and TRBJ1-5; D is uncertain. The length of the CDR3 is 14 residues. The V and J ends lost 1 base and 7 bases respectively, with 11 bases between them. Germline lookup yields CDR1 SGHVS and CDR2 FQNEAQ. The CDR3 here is CASSLDVGGQPQHF. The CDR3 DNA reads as TGTGCCAGCAGCTTAGACGTAGGAGGCCAGCCCCAGCATTTT.

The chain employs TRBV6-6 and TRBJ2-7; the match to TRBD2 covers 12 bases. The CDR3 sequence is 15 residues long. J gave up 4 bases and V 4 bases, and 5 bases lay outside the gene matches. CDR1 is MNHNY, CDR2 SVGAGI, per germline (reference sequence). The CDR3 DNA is TGTGCCAGCAGTTCTTCTAGCGGGAGGGGATACGAGCAGTACTTC. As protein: CASSSSSGRGYEQYF.

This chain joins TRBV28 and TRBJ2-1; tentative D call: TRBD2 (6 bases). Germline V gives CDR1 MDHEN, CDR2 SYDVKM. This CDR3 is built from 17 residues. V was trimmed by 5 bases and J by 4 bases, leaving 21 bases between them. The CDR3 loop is CASSRSRRGKNYNEQFF. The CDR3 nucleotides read TGTGCCAGCAGTCGAAGCCGGCGGGGAAAGAATTACAATGAGCAGTTCTTC.

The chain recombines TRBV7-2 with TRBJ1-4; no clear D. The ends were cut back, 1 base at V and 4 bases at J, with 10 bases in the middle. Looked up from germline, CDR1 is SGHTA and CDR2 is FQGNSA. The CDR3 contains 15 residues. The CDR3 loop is CASSLDRVNNEKLFF. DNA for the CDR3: TGTGCCAGCAGCTTAGACCGGGTCAATAATGAAAAACTGTTTTTT.

CDR3 sequence reads: CASSFRDYHEQYF. CDR3 DNA sequence: TGCGCCAGCAGCTTTCGGGACTATCACGAGCAGTACTTC. The rearrangement uses TRBV5-1 and TRBJ2-7, with 7 positions matching TRBD2. Trimming cost V 2 bases and J 5 bases; bases outside gene matches: 4. The CDR3 length is 13 residues. CDR1 SGHRS and CDR2 YFSETQ come from the germline V gene.

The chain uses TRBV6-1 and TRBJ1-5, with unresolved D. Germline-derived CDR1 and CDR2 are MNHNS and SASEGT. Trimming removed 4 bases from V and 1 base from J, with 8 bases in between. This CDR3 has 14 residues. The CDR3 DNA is TGTGCCAGCAGTGGATTGGGCAGCAATCAGCCCCAGCATTTT. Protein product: CASSGLGSNQPQHF.

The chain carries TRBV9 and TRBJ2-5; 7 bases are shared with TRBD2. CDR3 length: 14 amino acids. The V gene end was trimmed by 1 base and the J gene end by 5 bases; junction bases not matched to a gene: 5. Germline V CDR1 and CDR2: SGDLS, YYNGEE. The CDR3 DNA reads TGTGCCAGCAGCGTATCTGGGCGGGAGGAGACCCAGTACTTC. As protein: CASSVSGREETQYF.

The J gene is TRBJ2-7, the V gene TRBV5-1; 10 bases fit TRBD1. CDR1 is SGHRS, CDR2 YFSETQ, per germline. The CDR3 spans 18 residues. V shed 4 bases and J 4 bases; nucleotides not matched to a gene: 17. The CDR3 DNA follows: TGCGCCAGCAGCGGAGACAAGACAGGGGGCATTAAGGTGTACGAGCAGTACTTC. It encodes CASSGDKTGGIKVYEQYF.

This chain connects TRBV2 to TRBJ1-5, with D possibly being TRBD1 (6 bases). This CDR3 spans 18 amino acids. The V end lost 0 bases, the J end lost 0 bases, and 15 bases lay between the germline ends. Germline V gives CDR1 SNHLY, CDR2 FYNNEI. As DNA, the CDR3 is TGTGCCAGCAGTGAAGCGACCAGGGGCGGAGGTAGCAATCAGCCCCAGCATTTT. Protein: CASSEATRGGGSNQPQHF.

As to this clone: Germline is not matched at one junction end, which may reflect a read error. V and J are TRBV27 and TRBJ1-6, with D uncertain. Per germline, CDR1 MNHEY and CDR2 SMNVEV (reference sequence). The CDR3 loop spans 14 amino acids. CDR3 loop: CASRYTSSNSPLHF. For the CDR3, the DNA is TGTGCCAGCAGGTACACATCCTCTAATTCACCCCTCCACTTT.

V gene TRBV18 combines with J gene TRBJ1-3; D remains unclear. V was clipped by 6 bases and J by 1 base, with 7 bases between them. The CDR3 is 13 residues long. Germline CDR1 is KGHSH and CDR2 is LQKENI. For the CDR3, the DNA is TGTGCCAGCTCTACCCGGTCTGGAAACACCATATATTTT. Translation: CASSTRSGNTIYF.

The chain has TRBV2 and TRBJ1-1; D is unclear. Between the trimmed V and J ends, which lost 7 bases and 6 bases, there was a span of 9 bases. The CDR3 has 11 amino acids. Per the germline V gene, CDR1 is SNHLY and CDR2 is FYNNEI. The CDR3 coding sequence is TGTGCCAGCACGTTAACGGCTGAAGCTTTCTTT. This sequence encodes CASTLTAEAFF.

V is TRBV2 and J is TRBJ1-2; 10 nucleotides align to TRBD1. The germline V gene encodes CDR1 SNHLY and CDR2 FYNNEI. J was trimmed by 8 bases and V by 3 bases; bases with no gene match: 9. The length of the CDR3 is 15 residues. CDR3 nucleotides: TGTGCCAGCAGTGAGGACAGGGGGGCCCTCGGGGGCTACACCTTC. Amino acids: CASSEDRGALGGYTF.

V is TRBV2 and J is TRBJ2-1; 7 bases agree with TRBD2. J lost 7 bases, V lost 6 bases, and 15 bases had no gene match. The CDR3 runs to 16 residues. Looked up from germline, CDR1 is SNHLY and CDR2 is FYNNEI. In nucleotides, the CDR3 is TGTGCCAGCAGCCCGGATGCGGGGCGGGGGTCGAATGAGCAGTTCTTC. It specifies CASSPDAGRGSNEQFF.

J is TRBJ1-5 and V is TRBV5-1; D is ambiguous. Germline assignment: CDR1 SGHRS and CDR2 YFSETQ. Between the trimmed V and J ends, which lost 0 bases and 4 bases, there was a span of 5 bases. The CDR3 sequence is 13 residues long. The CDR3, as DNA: TGCGCCAGCAGCTTGGACGGGAATCAGCCCCAGCATTTT. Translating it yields CASSLDGNQPQHF.

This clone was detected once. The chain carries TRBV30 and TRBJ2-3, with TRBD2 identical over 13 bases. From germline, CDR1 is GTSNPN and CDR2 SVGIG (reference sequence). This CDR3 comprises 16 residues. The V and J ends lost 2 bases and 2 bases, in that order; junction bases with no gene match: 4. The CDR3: CAWSPGLAGFTDTQYF. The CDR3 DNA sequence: TGTGCCTGGAGTCCGGGACTAGCGGGGTTCACAGATACGCAGTATTTT.

CDR3 region: CASSQRLPDGEAFF. For the CDR3, the DNA is TGTGCCAGCAGCCAACGACTACCAGACGGTGAAGCTTTCTTT. V and J are TRBV4-2 and TRBJ1-1; D is unclear. The germline V and J ends were trimmed by 2 bases and 7 bases, with 14 bases remaining between them. The CDR3 is 14 amino acids. Per the germline V gene, CDR1 is LGHNA and CDR2 is YNFKEQ.

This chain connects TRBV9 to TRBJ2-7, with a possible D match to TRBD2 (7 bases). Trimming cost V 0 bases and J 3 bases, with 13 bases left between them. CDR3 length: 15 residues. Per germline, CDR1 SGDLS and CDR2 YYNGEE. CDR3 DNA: TGTGCCAGCAGCGTAGTTCCGGGGGGCGACTACGAGCAGTACTTC. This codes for CASSVVPGGDYEQYF.

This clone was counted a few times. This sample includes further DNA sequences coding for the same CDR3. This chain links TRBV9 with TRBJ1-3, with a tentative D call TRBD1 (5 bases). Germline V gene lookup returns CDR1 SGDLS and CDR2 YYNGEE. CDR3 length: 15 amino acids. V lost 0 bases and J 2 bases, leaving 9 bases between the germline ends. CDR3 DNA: TGTGCCAGCAGCGTAGTTGGGGGGACTGGAAACACCATATATTTT. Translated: CASSVVGGTGNTIYF.

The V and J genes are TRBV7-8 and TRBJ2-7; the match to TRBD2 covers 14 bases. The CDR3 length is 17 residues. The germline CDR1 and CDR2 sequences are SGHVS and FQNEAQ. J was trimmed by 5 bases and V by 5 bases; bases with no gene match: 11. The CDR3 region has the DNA TGTGCCAGCAGCCCGGGACTAGCGGGAGTCCTCCGACACGAGCAGTACTTC. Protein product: CASSPGLAGVLRHEQYF.

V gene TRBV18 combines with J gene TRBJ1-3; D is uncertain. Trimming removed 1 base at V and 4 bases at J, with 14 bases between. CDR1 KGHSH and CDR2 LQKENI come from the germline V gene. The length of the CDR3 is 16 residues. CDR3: CASSPLEGRGGNTIYF. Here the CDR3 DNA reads TGTGCCAGCTCACCACTTGAGGGTCGAGGAGGAAACACCATATATTTT. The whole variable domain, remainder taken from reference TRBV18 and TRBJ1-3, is NAGVMQNPRHLVRRRGQEARLRCSPMKGHSHVYWYRQLPEEGLKFMVYLQKENIIDESGMPKERFSAEFPKEGPSILRIQQVVRGDSAAYFCASSPLEGRGGNTIYFGEGSWLTVV.

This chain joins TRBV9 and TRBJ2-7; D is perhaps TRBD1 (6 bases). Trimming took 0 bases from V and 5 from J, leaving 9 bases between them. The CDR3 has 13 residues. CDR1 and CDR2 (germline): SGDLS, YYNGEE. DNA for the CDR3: TGTGCCAGCAGCGTAGGGTACAGGGACGAGCAGTACTTC. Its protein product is CASSVGYRDEQYF.

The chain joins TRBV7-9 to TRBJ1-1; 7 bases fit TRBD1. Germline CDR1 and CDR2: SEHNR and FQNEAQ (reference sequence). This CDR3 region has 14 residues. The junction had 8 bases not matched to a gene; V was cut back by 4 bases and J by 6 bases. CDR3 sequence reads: CASSSRQGGSEAFF. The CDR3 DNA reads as TGTGCCAGCAGCTCTAGACAGGGAGGTTCTGAAGCTTTCTTT. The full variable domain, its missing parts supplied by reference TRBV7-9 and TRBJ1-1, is DTGVSQNPRHKITKRGQNVTFRCDPISEHNRLYWYRQTLGQGPEFLTYFQNEAQLEKSRLLSDRFSAERPKGSFSTLEIQRTEQGDSAMYLCASSSRQGGSEAFFGQGTRLTVV.

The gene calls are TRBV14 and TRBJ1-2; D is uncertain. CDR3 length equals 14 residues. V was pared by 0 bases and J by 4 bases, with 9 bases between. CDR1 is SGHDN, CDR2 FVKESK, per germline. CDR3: CASSQDPLPYGYTF. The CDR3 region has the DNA TGTGCCAGCAGCCAAGACCCCCTCCCCTATGGCTACACCTTC.